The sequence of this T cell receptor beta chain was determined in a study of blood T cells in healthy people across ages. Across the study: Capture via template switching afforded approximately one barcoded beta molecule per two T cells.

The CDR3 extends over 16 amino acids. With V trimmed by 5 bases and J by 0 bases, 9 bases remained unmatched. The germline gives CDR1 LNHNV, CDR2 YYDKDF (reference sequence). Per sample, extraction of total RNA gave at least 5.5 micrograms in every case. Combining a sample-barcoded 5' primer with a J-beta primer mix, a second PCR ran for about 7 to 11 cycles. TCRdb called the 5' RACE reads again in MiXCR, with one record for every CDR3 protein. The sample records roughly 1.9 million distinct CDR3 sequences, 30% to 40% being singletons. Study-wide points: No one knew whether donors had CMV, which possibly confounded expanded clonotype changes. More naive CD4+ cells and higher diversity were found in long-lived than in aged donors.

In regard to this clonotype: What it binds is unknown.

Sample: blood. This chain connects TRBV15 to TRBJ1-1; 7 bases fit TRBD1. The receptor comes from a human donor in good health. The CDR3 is CATSWGQSGMNTEAFF. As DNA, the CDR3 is TGTGCCACCAGCTGGGGACAGTCGGGAATGAACACTGAAGCTTTCTTT.